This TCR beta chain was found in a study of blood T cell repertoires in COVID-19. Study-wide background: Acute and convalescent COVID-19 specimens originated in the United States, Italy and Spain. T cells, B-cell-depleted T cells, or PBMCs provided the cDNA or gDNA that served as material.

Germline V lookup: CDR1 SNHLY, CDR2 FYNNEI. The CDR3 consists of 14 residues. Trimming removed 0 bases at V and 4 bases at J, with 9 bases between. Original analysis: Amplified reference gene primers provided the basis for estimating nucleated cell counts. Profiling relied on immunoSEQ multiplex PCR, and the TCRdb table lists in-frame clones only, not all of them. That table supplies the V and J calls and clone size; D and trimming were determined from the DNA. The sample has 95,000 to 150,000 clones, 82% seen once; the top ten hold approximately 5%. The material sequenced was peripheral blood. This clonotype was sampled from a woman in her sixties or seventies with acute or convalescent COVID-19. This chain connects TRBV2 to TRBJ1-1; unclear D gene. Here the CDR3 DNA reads TGTGCCAGCAGTGAAGCCGGGATGAGCACTGAAGCTTTCTTT. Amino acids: CASSEAGMSTEAFF.